A single T cell receptor (beta chain) is shown here with its context. The V and J ends lost 4 bases and 6 bases, in that order; junction bases with no gene match: 4. CDR3 length: 15 amino acids. CDR1 LGHDT and CDR2 YNNKEL come from the germline V gene (reference sequence). These data are taken from a study of Ad26.COV2.S vaccination and SARS-CoV-2 variants. Overall study: The COV1001 Ad26.COV2.S trial arm included the donor. Once or twice, 56 days apart, Ad26.COV2.S was delivered intramuscularly.

Regarding treatment: approximately 18 received Ad26.COV2.S at low or high dose, single or two shots; 5 received placebo; per-sample allocation not given. The samples were gathered on day 63 after the first injection of vaccine or placebo. Sequencing used immunoSEQ multiplex PCR; TCRdb keeps in-frame clones, though not all of them. The sample has hundreds of thousands of clones; roughly 90% are singletons. The TCR originated in a person aged 18-60 years who received the Ad26.COV2.S COVID-19 vaccine or a placebo. This specimen consisted of peripheral blood, obtained in a trial of Ad26.COV2.S vaccine versus placebo. The chain recombines TRBV3-1 (or the pseudogene TRBV3-2) with TRBJ2-1, with 12 bases that match TRBD2. The CDR3 loop reads CASSPGLAGTNEQFF. The CDR3 region has the DNA TGTGCCAGCAGCCCCGGACTAGCGGGGACCAATGAGCAGTTCTTC.